The TCR beta chain described here comes from a study of blood T cell repertoires in COVID-19. Overall study context: Sites in the United States, Italy and Spain provided acute and convalescent COVID-19 samples. The analysed material was cDNA or gDNA that came from T cells, B-cell-depleted T cells, or PBMCs.

Methods used by the authors: Amplification of reference gene primers provided the estimated nucleated cell counts. Generated by immunoSEQ multiplex PCR, the TCRdb table keeps only in-frame clones and is missing some. The V and J calls and clone size were taken over from that table, and D and trimming were inferred from the DNA. The sample consists of approximately 260,000 clones, about 87% of them appearing once. The CDR3 is 16 residues long. Germline CDR1 is LGHNA and CDR2 is YNFKEQ. V lost 1 base to trimming and J lost 4 bases; unmatched junction nucleotides: 4. The chain links TRBV4-2 to TRBJ1-5; 10 bases agree with TRBD1. Source material: peripheral blood. This TCR derives from a human donor in a cohort sampled during active COVID-19. CDR3 DNA sequence: TGTGCCAGCAGCCAAGGGGGGACAGGGGTTAATCAGCCCCAGCATTTT. Translating it yields CASSQGGTGVNQPQHF.